This T cell receptor (beta chain) comes out of a study of blood T cells in healthy people across ages. The CDR3 totals 14 residues. Germline loops: CDR1 SGHVS, CDR2 FNYEAQ. PCR was performed a second time for about 7 to 11 cycles using a sample-barcoded 5' primer and a J-beta primer mix. TCRdb reprocessed the 5' RACE reads via MiXCR and lists one record per CDR3 protein. The table lists around 1,900,000 distinct CDR3 sequences, about 39% of them singletons. Notes on this clonotype: Its specificity is unknown. One end of the junction is discordant with germline, which a read error may explain.

General study results and limits: Long-lived donors exceeded aged donors in naive CD4+ cells and diversity. The recorded TCR beta diversity per million T cells decreased in a roughly linear manner with age.

Sequenced: blood. The clonotype comes from a human donor in good health. This rearrangement joins TRBV7-6 to TRBJ2-1, with no clear D. CDR3 in DNA: TGTACCAGCAGCTTAGCTTACATACCCCATGAGCAGTTCTTC. Translating it yields CTSSLAYIPHEQFF.